The rows below give T cell receptor beta chains drawn from one sample of a study of cytomegalovirus exposure and HLA in healthy donors. Libraries were prepared by immunoSEQ multiplex PCR; TCRdb keeps only in-frame clonotypes and omits some of them. Among over 150,000 clones listed, 80% were seen once. What was sequenced was PBMCs. These receptors were taken from a man aged 30 to 39 in good health and CMV-seronegative. Both conserved end residues are part of each CDR3. D genes are given only for firm matches. Only part of the rows carry a size: once, few, many, or a class if the clone is expanded.

j_gene: TRBJ2-7
len: 14
d_gene: TRBD1
v_gene: TRBV9
abundance: .
CDR3aa: CASSDPRTGYEQYF
CDR3nt: TGTGCCAGCAGCGACCCTAGGACAGGCTACGAGCAGTACTTC

j_gene: TRBJ1-2
len: 15
d_gene: TRBD1
v_gene: TRBV11-2
abundance: few
CDR3aa: CASSHYRGANYGYTF
CDR3nt: TGTGCCAGCAGCCATTACAGGGGAGCTAACTATGGCTACACCTTC

j_gene: TRBJ1-4
len: 17
d_gene: .
v_gene: TRBV5-5
abundance: .
CDR3aa: CASSPGRAAGANEKLFF
CDR3nt: TGTGCCAGCAGCCCGGGCCGGGCTGCGGGAGCTAATGAAAAACTGTTTTTT

j_gene: TRBJ1-2
len: 13
d_gene: TRBD1
v_gene: TRBV28
abundance: .
CDR3aa: CASSSTGVLGYTF
CDR3nt: TGTGCCAGCAGTTCGACAGGGGTCCTTGGCTACACCTTC

j_gene: TRBJ1-5
len: 15
d_gene: TRBD1
v_gene: TRBV28
abundance: once
CDR3aa: CASRRQGGGNQPQHF
CDR3nt: TGTGCCAGCAGGAGACAGGGGGGAGGCAATCAGCCCCAGCATTTT

j_gene: TRBJ2-7
len: 11
d_gene: .
v_gene: TRBV20-1
abundance: .
CDR3aa: CSGVFGDEQYF
CDR3nt: TGCAGTGGTGTCTTCGGAGACGAGCAGTACTTC

j_gene: TRBJ1-5
len: 16
d_gene: TRBD1
v_gene: TRBV7-2
abundance: .
CDR3aa: CASSLRGLYSNQPQHF
CDR3nt: TGTGCCAGCAGCTTAAGGGGGCTATATAGCAATCAGCCCCAGCATTTT

j_gene: TRBJ1-6
len: 13
d_gene: TRBD1
v_gene: TRBV30
abundance: once
CDR3aa: CAWTGQGHSPLHF
CDR3nt: TGTGCCTGGACGGGACAGGGCCATTCACCCCTCCACTTT

j_gene: TRBJ1-3
len: 16
d_gene: TRBD1
v_gene: TRBV7-6
abundance: .
CDR3aa: CASRPGQAWSGNTIYF
CDR3nt: TGTGCCAGCAGACCAGGACAGGCTTGGTCTGGAAACACCATATATTTT

j_gene: TRBJ2-7
len: 14
d_gene: TRBD1
v_gene: TRBV25-1
abundance: .
CDR3aa: CATLGTGLPYEQYF
CDR3nt: TGTGCCACCCTCGGGACAGGGTTACCCTACGAGCAGTACTTC

j_gene: TRBJ2-7
len: 14
d_gene: .
v_gene: TRBV5-1
abundance: .
CDR3aa: CASSFSRVGYEQYF
CDR3nt: TGCGCCAGCAGCTTTTCCAGGGTCGGCTACGAGCAGTACTTC

j_gene: TRBJ2-5
len: 12
d_gene: .
v_gene: TRBV28
abundance: .
CDR3aa: CASSLEWETQYF
CDR3nt: TGTGCCAGCAGTCTAGAGTGGGAGACCCAGTACTTC

j_gene: TRBJ1-4
len: 17
d_gene: .
v_gene: TRBV7-2
abundance: .
CDR3aa: CASSVLGRRATNEKLFF
CDR3nt: TGTGCCAGCAGCGTCCTTGGGAGGCGGGCAACTAATGAAAAACTGTTTTTT

j_gene: TRBJ2-7
len: 13
d_gene: .
v_gene: TRBV5-6
abundance: .
CDR3aa: CASSLPGNYEQYF
CDR3nt: TGTGCCAGCAGCTTGCCGGGAAACTACGAGCAGTACTTC

j_gene: TRBJ1-2
len: 15
d_gene: .
v_gene: TRBV5-6
abundance: .
CDR3aa: CASSLSRGADYGYTF
CDR3nt: TGTGCCAGCAGCTTGTCTCGAGGAGCGGACTATGGCTACACCTTC

j_gene: TRBJ2-7
len: 14
d_gene: TRBD2
v_gene: TRBV19
abundance: .
CDR3aa: CASSVAGGPQKQYF
CDR3nt: TGTGCCAGCTCAGTAGCGGGGGGCCCGCAAAAGCAGTACTTC

j_gene: TRBJ2-7
len: 12
d_gene: .
v_gene: TRBV28
abundance: few
CDR3aa: CACWRGQGEQYF
CDR3nt: TGTGCCTGCTGGAGGGGGCAGGGCGAGCAGTACTTC

j_gene: TRBJ1-3
len: 16
d_gene: TRBD1
v_gene: TRBV2
abundance: .
CDR3aa: CASSDRDRGSGNTIYF
CDR3nt: TGTGCCAGCAGTGACCGGGACAGGGGCTCTGGAAACACCATATATTTT

j_gene: TRBJ2-7
len: 14
d_gene: .
v_gene: TRBV11-2
abundance: .
CDR3aa: CASSLQGSLYEQYF
CDR3nt: TGTGCCAGCAGCCTCCAGGGTTCCCTCTACGAGCAGTACTTC

j_gene: TRBJ2-4
len: 16
d_gene: .
v_gene: TRBV27
abundance: .
CDR3aa: CASSDRDNARLNIQYF
CDR3nt: TGTGCCAGCAGTGACCGGGACAACGCCCGCTTAAACATTCAGTACTTC

j_gene: TRBJ2-7
len: 16
d_gene: TRBD2
v_gene: TRBV28
abundance: .
CDR3aa: CASSLGGGLGSYEQYF
CDR3nt: TGTGCCAGCAGTCTGGGCGGGGGGTTAGGTTCCTACGAGCAGTACTTC

j_gene: TRBJ2-7
len: 13
d_gene: TRBD2
v_gene: TRBV15
abundance: .
CDR3aa: CATGREGRYEQYF
CDR3nt: TGTGCCACCGGGCGGGAGGGCCGGTACGAGCAGTACTTC

j_gene: TRBJ1-4
len: 14
d_gene: .
v_gene: TRBV4-1
abundance: .
CDR3aa: CASSFSNQGEKLFF
CDR3nt: TGCGCCAGCAGTTTTTCTAACCAGGGTGAAAAACTGTTTTTT

j_gene: TRBJ1-1
len: 13
d_gene: .
v_gene: TRBV19
abundance: .
CDR3aa: CASSIMRDTEAFF
CDR3nt: TGTGCCAGTAGTATAATGAGGGACACTGAAGCTTTCTTT

j_gene: TRBJ2-1
len: 16
d_gene: .
v_gene: TRBV5-1
abundance: .
CDR3aa: CASSLAEAGGYNEQFF
CDR3nt: TGCGCCAGCAGCTTGGCCGAGGCAGGGGGGTACAATGAGCAGTTCTTC

j_gene: TRBJ2-1
len: 17
d_gene: TRBD1
v_gene: TRBV27
abundance: few
CDR3aa: CASSPEQGARPYNEQFF
CDR3nt: TGTGCCAGCAGTCCCGAACAGGGGGCAAGACCCTACAATGAGCAGTTCTTC

j_gene: TRBJ2-2
len: 15
d_gene: TRBD2
v_gene: TRBV27
abundance: .
CDR3aa: CASTLSGTGTGELFF
CDR3nt: TGTGCCAGCACCCTAAGCGGGACGGGCACCGGGGAGCTGTTTTTT

j_gene: TRBJ2-7
len: 12
d_gene: TRBD2
v_gene: TRBV6-1
abundance: .
CDR3aa: CASSRGDYEQYF
CDR3nt: TGTGCCAGCAGTCGGGGGGACTACGAGCAGTACTTC

j_gene: TRBJ2-1
len: 14
d_gene: .
v_gene: TRBV5-4
abundance: .
CDR3aa: CASSLGEAENEQFF
CDR3nt: TGTGCCAGCAGCTTAGGAGAAGCCGAGAATGAGCAGTTCTTC

j_gene: TRBJ1-2
len: 13
d_gene: TRBD1
v_gene: TRBV5-1
abundance: .
CDR3aa: CASSQGQGDGYTF
CDR3nt: TGCGCCAGCAGCCAAGGACAGGGGGACGGCTACACCTTC

j_gene: TRBJ2-7
len: 18
d_gene: TRBD2
v_gene: TRBV27
abundance: .
CDR3aa: CASRLPGLAPQPPYEQYF
CDR3nt: TGTGCCAGCAGACTACCGGGACTAGCGCCCCAACCGCCCTACGAGCAGTACTTC

j_gene: TRBJ1-1
len: 13
d_gene: .
v_gene: TRBV7-8
abundance: once
CDR3aa: CASSWGGNTEAFF
CDR3nt: TGTGCCAGCAGCTGGGGGGGAAACACTGAAGCTTTCTTT

j_gene: TRBJ2-1
len: 15
d_gene: .
v_gene: TRBV27
abundance: .
CDR3aa: CASSRPGAIFNEQFF
CDR3nt: TGTGCCAGCAGCCGTCCGGGAGCCATTTTCAATGAGCAGTTCTTC

j_gene: TRBJ2-2
len: 15
d_gene: .
v_gene: TRBV4-3
abundance: .
CDR3aa: CASSQQEPNTGELFF
CDR3nt: TGCGCCAGCAGCCAACAGGAACCCAACACCGGGGAGCTGTTTTTT

j_gene: TRBJ2-3
len: 11
d_gene: .
v_gene: TRBV11-3
abundance: .
CDR3aa: CASSQGSTQYF
CDR3nt: TGTGCCAGCAGCCAAGGGAGTACGCAGTATTTT

j_gene: TRBJ2-1
len: 11
d_gene: TRBD1
v_gene: TRBV28
abundance: .
CDR3aa: CASRMDRVKFF
CDR3nt: TGTGCCAGCAGGATGGACAGGGTGAAGTTCTTC

j_gene: TRBJ2-1
len: 15
d_gene: TRBD2
v_gene: TRBV7-8
abundance: few
CDR3aa: CASSPRTSAYNEQFF
CDR3nt: TGTGCCAGCAGCCCGAGGACTAGTGCCTACAATGAGCAGTTCTTC

j_gene: TRBJ2-7
len: 13
d_gene: .
v_gene: TRBV28
abundance: .
CDR3aa: CASSLTDPYEQYF
CDR3nt: TGTGCCAGCAGTTTAACAGACCCCTACGAGCAGTACTTC